This T cell receptor (beta chain) appears in the sequencing data of a study of T cell responses to AZD1222 COVID-19 vaccine. Study-level findings and limits: Repertoires were obtained solely post-peak T cell response.

Only in-frame clones appear in the TCRdb table, and some are missing; sequencing was by immunoSEQ multiplex PCR. The data show roughly 100,000 clones, with about 93% seen just once and more than 4% held by the top ten. Germline V lookup: CDR1 MNHNY, CDR2 SVGAGI (reference sequence). The CDR3 sequence is 12 residues long. V was pared by 5 bases and J by 4 bases, with 6 bases between. As to this clone: As yet, its antigen is unknown.

The chain recombines TRBV6-6 with TRBJ2-1, with D hard to call. Sequencing was performed on peripheral blood, taken on day 0 of AZD1222 vaccination. The sequence came from an adult in good health. CDR3 sequence: CASSPSYNEQFF. The CDR3 region has the DNA TGTGCCAGCAGTCCCAGTTACAATGAGCAGTTCTTC.